These T cell receptor beta chains were read from a single sample in a study of follicular helper T cells after annual influenza vaccination. Using immunoSEQ multiplex PCR, the repertoire was profiled, and TCRdb retains in-frame clones only, with some absent. The sample contains 9,000 to 13,000 clones, approximately 80% of which appear only once. This specimen consisted of CXCR5- memory CD4+ T cells sorted from blood, obtained on the day of influenza vaccination. These receptors all stem from an adult who received the influenza vaccine. Each CDR3 is given without its conserved first and last residue. The order of the fields is V gene, D gene, J gene, CDR3 protein. The D gene is left open where the match is weak.

V: TRBV5-4
D: TRBD2
J: TRBJ2-3
CDR3: ASSLRASGGTDTQY

V: TRBV5-1
D: TRBD1
J: TRBJ1-4
CDR3: ASSQGGAGEKLF

V: TRBV7-9
D: -
J: TRBJ2-1
CDR3: ASSFGGLTNEQF

V: TRBV6-1
D: -
J: TRBJ2-7
CDR3: ASRAAYEQY

V: TRBV28
D: -
J: TRBJ2-5
CDR3: AIKRGIQETQY

V: TRBV29-1
D: -
J: TRBJ2-5
CDR3: SVWGGETQY

V: TRBV6-1
D: -
J: TRBJ1-4
CDR3: ASSENVASEKLF

V: TRBV27
D: TRBD2
J: TRBJ2-1
CDR3: ASSPLGAGGNEQF

V: TRBV7-2
D: -
J: TRBJ2-3
CDR3: ASSSSGPDTQY

V: TRBV5-1
D: -
J: TRBJ2-1
CDR3: ASSRRLAGTSSYNEQF

V: TRBV27
D: TRBD2
J: TRBJ2-1
CDR3: ASSLSQRGAIRDSYNEQF

V: TRBV7-2
D: -
J: TRBJ2-2
CDR3: ASSLASGRNTGELF

V: TRBV28
D: -
J: TRBJ1-4
CDR3: ASGRGTEKLF

V: TRBV7-2
D: TRBD1
J: TRBJ2-5
CDR3: ASRDDRGRETQY

V: TRBV5-4
D: TRBD2
J: TRBJ2-2
CDR3: ASSPSSGKNTGELF

V: TRBV1
D: -
J: TRBJ2-6
CDR3: TSRLSGFAQSRANVLT

V: TRBV19
D: -
J: TRBJ2-7
CDR3: ASSNFRVDEQY

V: TRBV27
D: TRBD1
J: TRBJ1-5
CDR3: ASSFSGTAQNQPQH

V: TRBV28
D: -
J: TRBJ1-2
CDR3: ASNAEEFGYT

V: TRBV19
D: TRBD1
J: TRBJ1-3
CDR3: ASSNPGQGSNTIY

V: TRBV5-6
D: -
J: TRBJ1-2
CDR3: ASSLAGHVYGYT

V: TRBV9
D: -
J: TRBJ1-1
CDR3: ASSVAGYLNTEAF

V: TRBV19
D: TRBD1
J: TRBJ2-1
CDR3: ASSRQQGEIDEQF

V: TRBV11-3
D: -
J: TRBJ2-2
CDR3: ASSLGGNTGELF

V: TRBV5-1
D: TRBD1
J: TRBJ2-1
CDR3: ASSLIQGAGNEQF

V: TRBV6-6
D: TRBD2
J: TRBJ2-1
CDR3: ASSQTSGSLNEQF

V: TRBV6-5
D: -
J: TRBJ2-1
CDR3: ASSYSGTRNEQF

V: TRBV11-2
D: TRBD1
J: TRBJ2-7
CDR3: ASSPPGQSYEQY

V: TRBV28
D: -
J: TRBJ1-1
CDR3: ASTIGYLNTEAF

V: TRBV9
D: -
J: TRBJ2-5
CDR3: ASSVVPSQETQY

V: TRBV6-6
D: -
J: TRBJ2-7
CDR3: ASSRVNEQY

V: TRBV6-1
D: TRBD1
J: TRBJ1-6
CDR3: ASRDSGSPLH

V: TRBV9
D: TRBD1
J: TRBJ1-1
CDR3: ASSLTGAQRHEAF

V: TRBV19
D: -
J: TRBJ2-7
CDR3: ASSGRDEQY

V: TRBV5-8
D: TRBD2
J: TRBJ2-1
CDR3: ASSSSTSGGYNEQF

V: TRBV29-1
D: -
J: TRBJ2-7
CDR3: SVAAGSYEQY

V: TRBV30
D: -
J: TRBJ1-3
CDR3: AGVGERSGNTIY